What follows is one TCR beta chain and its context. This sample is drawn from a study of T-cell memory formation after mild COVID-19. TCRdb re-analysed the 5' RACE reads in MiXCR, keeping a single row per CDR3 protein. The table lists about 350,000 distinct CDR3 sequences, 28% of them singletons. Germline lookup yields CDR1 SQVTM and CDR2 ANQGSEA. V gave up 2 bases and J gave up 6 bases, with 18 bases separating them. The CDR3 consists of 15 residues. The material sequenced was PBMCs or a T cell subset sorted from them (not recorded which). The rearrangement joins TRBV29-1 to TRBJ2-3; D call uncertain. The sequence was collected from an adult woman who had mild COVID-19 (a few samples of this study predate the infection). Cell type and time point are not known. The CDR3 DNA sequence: TGCAGCGTTGAACCGACCGGTTGTGGGCCGGATACGCAGTATTTT. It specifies CSVEPTGCGPDTQYF.